These 10 T cell receptor beta chains came from one sample sequenced in a study of Tregs in tolerant kidney transplant recipients. Only in-frame clones appear in the TCRdb table, and some are missing; sequencing was by immunoSEQ multiplex PCR. The table lists roughly 46,000 clones, about 90% of them singletons. Sequencing used Tregs from blood. These receptors were obtained from a human donor in good health.

This chain joins TRBV2 and TRBJ2-5; D perhaps matches TRBD1 (5 bases). Germline values: CDR1 SNHLY, CDR2 FYNNEI. This CDR3 has 12 residues. V lost 6 bases to trimming and J lost 13 bases, with 18 bases between them. The CDR3 spells CASSSRQLPPYF. CDR3 coding DNA: TGTGCCAGCAGCTCCCGACAGCTACCCCCGTACTTC.

The chain has TRBV6-1 and TRBJ1-2, with a tentative D call TRBD1 (6 bases). Germline CDR1 reads MNHNS; CDR2 reads SASEGT. V dropped 6 bases and J dropped 7 bases, with 12 bases sitting between them. The CDR3 has 12 residues. The CDR3 DNA follows: TGTGCCAGCAGCCTGACAGGACCTGGCTACACCTTC. It encodes CASSLTGPGYTF.

This sequence joins TRBV5-6 and TRBJ2-3; the match to TRBD2 covers 8 bases. The CDR3 sequence is 14 residues long. Germline-derived CDR1 and CDR2 are SGHDT and YYEEEE. Unmatched junction bases numbered 2, after V lost 4 bases and J lost 1 base. This chain's CDR3 is CASSRRGGTDTQYF. In DNA form, the CDR3 reads TGTGCCAGCAGCCGGCGGGGGGGCACAGATACGCAGTATTTT.

The chain combines TRBV30 with TRBJ2-7, with no clear D. This CDR3 is 13 amino acids long. Trimming took 0 bases from V and 6 from J, leaving 12 bases between them. Looked up from germline, CDR1 is GTSNPN and CDR2 is SVGIG (reference sequence). CDR3 DNA: TGTGCCTGGAGTGTCCGTATTAATGGCGAGCAGTACTTC. It yields the protein CAWSVRINGEQYF.

This rearrangement joins TRBV12-5 to TRBJ2-5, with 7 bases matching TRBD1. This CDR3 has 11 amino acids. The V segment lost 6 bases and the J segment 11 bases; nucleotides outside the gene matches: 6. Germline CDR1 LGHNT, CDR2 FRNRAP. The DNA for the CDR3 is TGTGCTAGTGGCTCGCAGGGGGAGCAGTACTTC. This encodes CASGSQGEQYF.

The rearrangement uses TRBV6-1 and TRBJ2-7; D is possibly TRBD1 (5 bases). This CDR3 is 13 amino acids long. The V gene's germline CDR1 is MNHNS and CDR2 SASEGT. V was shortened by 3 bases and J by 2 bases, with 8 bases between the two germline ends. CDR3 sequence: CASSEGRTYEQYF. The CDR3 DNA reads as TGTGCCAGCAGTGAGGGGCGGACCTACGAGCAGTACTTC.

J is TRBJ2-7 and V is TRBV19; 8 positions match TRBD2. The V and J ends lost 5 bases and 4 bases, in that order; junction bases with no gene match: 7. Germline loops: CDR1 LNHDA, CDR2 SQIVND (reference sequence). CDR3 size: 14 residues. CDR3: CASSVSGRLYEQYF. The DNA of the CDR3 is TGTGCCAGTAGTGTGAGCGGGAGACTGTACGAGCAGTACTTC.

The chain is built from TRBV30 and TRBJ1-6, with D perhaps TRBD1 (6 bases). Germline CDR1 GTSNPN, CDR2 SVGIG (reference sequence). V lost 4 bases and J 7 bases, leaving 14 bases between the germline ends. The CDR3 runs 14 residues. The CDR3 loop reads CAWTQGIMNSPLHF. The CDR3, as DNA: TGTGCCTGGACCCAGGGGATTATGAATTCACCCCTCCACTTT. Looking up the rest from reference TRBV30 and TRBJ1-6 gives the full variable domain: SQTIHQWPATLVQPVGSPLSLECTVEGTSNPNLYWYRQAAGRGLQLLFYSVGIGQISSEVPQNLSASRPQDRQFILSSKKLLLSDSGFYLCAWTQGIMNSPLHFGNGTRLTVT.

This clone was seen just once. V gene TRBV7-2 combines with J gene TRBJ1-1, with 9 positions matching TRBD1. CDR1 and CDR2 from the germline V gene are SGHTA and FQGNSA. The CDR3 loop spans 15 amino acids. V shed 3 bases and J 1 base; nucleotides not matched to a gene: 3. CDR3 in DNA: TGTGCCAGCAGCTTTACAGGGGGCAGGAACACTGAAGCTTTCTTT. This translates into CASSFTGGRNTEAFF.

This chain links TRBV9 with TRBJ1-4; 8 nucleotides agree with TRBD1. The V and J ends lost 3 bases and 5 bases, in that order; junction bases with no gene match: 6. The CDR3 runs 15 residues. Germline V CDR1 and CDR2: SGDLS, YYNGEE. For the CDR3, the DNA is TGTGCCAGCAGCGGCAGCAGGGGGCGGAATGAAAAACTGTTTTTT. Translating gives CASSGSRGRNEKLFF.